This T cell receptor (beta chain) was recovered during a study of regulatory T cells in long-lasting Graves disease. Across the study: Those Graves' patients who were newly diagnosed had been on antithyroid drugs under 3 months.

The CDR3 has 15 residues. The germline gives CDR1 MGHRA, CDR2 YSYEKL. Time point: newly diagnosed GD, antithyroid drugs for less than 3 months. The authors made the TCR library using RNA they extracted from PBMCs. Investigators prepared the TCR beta libraries by applying iRepertoire HTBI primers and Arm-PCR of CDR3 regions. A single record per CDR3 protein comes from TCRdb applying MiXCR to the multiplex PCR reads. The sample has some 200,000 distinct CDR3 sequences, approximately 18% seen once. This clonotype was seen a single time. Given a much more abundant clone one base away, this may be a read error. The same data also went into a second study, on T cells in Graves' hyperthyroidism and ophthalmopathy. In that study: Patients were excluded because of uncontrolled infection, other autoimmune disease, pregnancy or lactation.

The V and J genes are TRBV4-1 and TRBJ2-1; 7 nucleotides match TRBD2. The sequence was obtained from a woman under 40 with Graves disease. The specimen was peripheral blood mononuclear cells (PBMCs), collected at new diagnosis, from a patient treated with antithyroid drugs. This CDR3 reads CTSSPTGGVGNEQFF. CDR3 bases: TGCACCAGCAGTCCTACGGGGGGAGTGGGGAATGAGCAGTTCTTC.